The subject of this entry is one TCR beta chain. Its antigen is not known. A junction boundary mismatches the germline segment, possibly from a read error. These data are taken from a study of T-cell reconstitution after alpha-beta-depleted transplantation in children. General study findings and limits: The main origin of T-cell counts and diversity one year after transplant was newly produced T cells.

The CDR3 is made up of 15 amino acids. CDR1 and CDR2 (germline): LGHDT, YNNKEL (reference sequence). TCRbeta library construction was performed incorporating unique molecular identifiers. One entry per CDR3 protein results from TCRdb running MiXCR on the PCR reads. The table has 4,700 or so distinct CDR3 sequences, about a quarter seen once; the top ten hold 28%. This material consisted of PBMCs, mostly from graft donor cells, taken 60 days after TCRalphabeta/CD19-depleted stem cell transplant. This chain connects TRBV3-1 to TRBJ1-5; D possibly corresponds to TRBD1 (6 bases). This TCR derives from a boy younger than two who had a stem cell transplant for SCID, so the T cells may come from the graft donor. The CDR3 region is CASSRQANCKQPQHF. The CDR3 nucleotides read TGTGCCAGCAGCCGACAGGCCAATTGCAAACAGCCCCAGCATTTT.